The rows below give T cell receptor beta chains drawn from one sample of a study of T cell responses to AZD1222 COVID-19 vaccine. Here immunoSEQ multiplex PCR was the method, and the copy in TCRdb shows in-frame clones only, minus some. The table lists about 59,000 clones, 89% of them singletons. Here the sequenced sample was peripheral blood, taken 28 days after the second AZD1222 dose. Receptor source: an adult who received the AZD1222 COVID-19 vaccine. Both conserved end residues are trimmed from each CDR3. Clone size is shown for a subset of rows, as once, few, many or a class of expanded clone.

v_gene,abundance,CDR3aa
TRBV11-2,-,ASSLLQGSNNEQF
TRBV4-1,-,ASSQDRGERRSYNSPLH
TRBV30,-,AWSPGLAGSYEQY
TRBV5-5,once,ASSEIRAQETQY
TRBV2,-,ASSEQWGELF
TRBV30,-,AWKRDSDTQY
TRBV9,-,ASSTQGTSGNEQF
TRBV5-6,-,ASSLGGGQVRLEQY
TRBV15,-,ATSRDRRDYGYT
TRBV5-1,-,ASRQGATGYGYT
TRBV9,-,ASSAIGASGRSSYNEQF
TRBV18,-,ASSSDIYYEQY
TRBV19,-,ASSIGQGGTEAF
TRBV28,-,ASSGGTGGLDGYT
TRBV6-2/TRBV6-3,-,ASSFGTGRTQY